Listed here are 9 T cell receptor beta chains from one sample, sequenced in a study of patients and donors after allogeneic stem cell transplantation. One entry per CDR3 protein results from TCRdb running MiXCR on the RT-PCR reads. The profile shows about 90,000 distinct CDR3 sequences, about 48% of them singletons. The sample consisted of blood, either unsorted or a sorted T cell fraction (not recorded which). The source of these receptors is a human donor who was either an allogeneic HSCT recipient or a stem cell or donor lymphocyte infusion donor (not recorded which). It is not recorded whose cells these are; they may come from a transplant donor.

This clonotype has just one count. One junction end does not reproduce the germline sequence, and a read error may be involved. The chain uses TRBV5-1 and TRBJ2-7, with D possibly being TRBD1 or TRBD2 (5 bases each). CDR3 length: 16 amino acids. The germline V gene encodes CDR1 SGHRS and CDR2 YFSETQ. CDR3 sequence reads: CACSLMGTDFYYEQYF. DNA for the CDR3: TGCGCCTGCAGCTTGATGGGGACCGACTTTTACTACGAGCAGTACTTC.

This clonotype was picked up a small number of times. The CDR3 here is CSVGGVMNTEAFF. CDR3 nucleotide sequence: TGCAGCGTTGGAGGGGTGATGAACACTGAAGCTTTCTTT. V usage is TRBV29-1 and J usage is TRBJ1-1; weak D call: TRBD1 (5 bases). The CDR3 totals 13 residues. Germline lookup yields CDR1 SQVTM and CDR2 ANQGSEA. Trimming cost V 4 bases and J 0 bases, with 9 bases left between them.

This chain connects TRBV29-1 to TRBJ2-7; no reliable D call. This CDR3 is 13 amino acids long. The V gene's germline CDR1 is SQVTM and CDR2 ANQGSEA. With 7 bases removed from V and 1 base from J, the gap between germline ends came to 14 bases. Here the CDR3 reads CSAMSGGSYEQYF. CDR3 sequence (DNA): TGCAGCGCCATGAGTGGCGGATCCTACGAGCAGTACTTC.

The DNA of the CDR3 is TGTGCCAGCAGTTATACAGGGGTCGGCACAGATACGCAGTATTTT. Translation gives CASSYTGVGTDTQYF. This chain uses TRBV11-2 with TRBJ2-3; 7 nucleotides match TRBD1. This CDR3 region has 15 residues. The J segment lost 1 base and the V segment lost 6 bases, leaving 7 bases of the junction unmatched. Germline loops: CDR1 SGHAT, CDR2 FQNNGV. The full variable domain, with the rest looked up from reference TRBV11-2 and TRBJ2-3, is EAGVAQSPRYKIIEKRQSVAFWCNPISGHATLYWYQQILGQGPKLLIQFQNNGVVDDSQLPKDRFSAERLKGVDSTLKIQPAKLEDSAVYLCASSYTGVGTDTQYFGPGTRLTVL.

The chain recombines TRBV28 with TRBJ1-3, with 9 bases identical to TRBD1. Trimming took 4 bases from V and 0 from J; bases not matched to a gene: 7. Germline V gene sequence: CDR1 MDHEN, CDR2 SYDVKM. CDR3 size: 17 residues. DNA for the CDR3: TGTGCCAGCAGTTCTCCGGGACAGGGACACTCTGGAAACACCATATATTTT. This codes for CASSSPGQGHSGNTIYF. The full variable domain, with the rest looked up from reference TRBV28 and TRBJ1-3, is DVKVTQSSRYLVKRTGEKVFLECVQDMDHENMFWYRQDPGLGLRLIYFSYDVKMKEKGDIPEGYSVSREKKERFSLILESASTNQTSMYLCASSSPGQGHSGNTIYFGEGSWLTVV.

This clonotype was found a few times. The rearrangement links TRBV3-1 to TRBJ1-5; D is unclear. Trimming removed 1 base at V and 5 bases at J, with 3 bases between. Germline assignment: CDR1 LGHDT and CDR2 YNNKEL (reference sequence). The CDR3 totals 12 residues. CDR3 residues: CASSQADQPQHF. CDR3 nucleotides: TGTGCCAGCAGCCAAGCGGATCAGCCCCAGCATTTT. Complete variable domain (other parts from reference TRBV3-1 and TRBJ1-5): DTAVSQTPKYLVTQMGNDKSIKCEQNLGHDTMYWYKQDSKKFLKIMFSYNNKELIINETVPNRFSPKSPDKAHLNLHINSLELGDSAVYFCASSQADQPQHFGDGTRLSIL.

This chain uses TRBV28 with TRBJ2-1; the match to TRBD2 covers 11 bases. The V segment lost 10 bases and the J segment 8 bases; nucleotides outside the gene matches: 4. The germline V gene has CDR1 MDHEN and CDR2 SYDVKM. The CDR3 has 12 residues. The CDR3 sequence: CAIRLAGHEQFF. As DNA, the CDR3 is TGTGCCATTAGACTAGCGGGACATGAGCAGTTCTTC.

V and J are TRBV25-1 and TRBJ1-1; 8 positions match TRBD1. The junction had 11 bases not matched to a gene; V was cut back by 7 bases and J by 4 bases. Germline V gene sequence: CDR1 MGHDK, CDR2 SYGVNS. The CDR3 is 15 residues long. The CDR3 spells CASKPLRGRITEAFF. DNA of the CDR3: TGTGCCAGCAAGCCACTCAGGGGGCGCATCACTGAAGCTTTCTTT. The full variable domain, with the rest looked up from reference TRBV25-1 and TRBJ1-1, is EADIYQTPRYLVIGTGKKITLECSQTMGHDKMYWYQQDPGMELHLIHYSYGVNSTEKGDLSSESTVSRIRTEHFPLTLESARPSHTSQYLCASKPLRGRITEAFFGQGTRLTVV.

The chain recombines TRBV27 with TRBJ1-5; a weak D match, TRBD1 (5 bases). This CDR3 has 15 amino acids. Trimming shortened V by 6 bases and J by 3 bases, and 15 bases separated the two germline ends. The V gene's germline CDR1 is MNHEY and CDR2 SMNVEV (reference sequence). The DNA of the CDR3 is TGTGCCAGCAGGAAACAGGCAGGAGTCAATCAGCCCCAGCATTTT. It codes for CASRKQAGVNQPQHF.